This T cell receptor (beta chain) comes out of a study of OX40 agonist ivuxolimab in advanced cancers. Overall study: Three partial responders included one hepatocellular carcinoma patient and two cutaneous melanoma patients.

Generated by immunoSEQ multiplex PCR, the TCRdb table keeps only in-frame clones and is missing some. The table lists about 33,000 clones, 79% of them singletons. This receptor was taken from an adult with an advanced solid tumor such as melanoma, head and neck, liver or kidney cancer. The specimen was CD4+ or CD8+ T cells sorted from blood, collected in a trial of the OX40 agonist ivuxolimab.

Written as DNA, the CDR3 is TGTGCCAGCAGTTTTTCAGAGACCTACGAGCAGTACTTC. Translated, it gives CASSFSETYEQYF. The rearrangement joins TRBV27 to TRBJ2-5; D gene unclear. The DNA end is a closer match to TRBJ2-7, so the J assignment may be wrong. CDR3 length equals 13 residues. Germline CDR1 is MNHEY and CDR2 is SMNVEV (reference sequence).